This T cell receptor beta chain was identified in a study of CD8 T cells in Susac syndrome. CDR1 and CDR2 (germline): SGHTA, FQGTGA. CDR3 size: 15 residues. Germline trimming cut 5 bases from V and 1 base from J; bases unmatched to any gene: 3. Sequencing targeted TCR beta in blood CD8+ and CD4+ T cells. The patients serving as multiple sclerosis controls were treatment-naive. They had stable or active relapsing-remitting disease and fulfilled revised McDonald criteria. Points on this clonotype: Its antigen is not identified.

An amount of RNA that ranged from roughly 0.5 to 1 ug was reverse transcribed with random hexamers. The TCR beta CDR3 was amplified by immunoSEQ multiplex PCR across 54 Vbeta, 13 Jbeta. Via MiXCR, TCRdb re-called the immunoSEQ multiplex PCR reads, giving one row per CDR3 protein. The repertoire holds about 300,000 distinct CDR3 sequences, with around 91% as singletons. Study conclusions and caveats: The study's TCR sequencing and HLA analysis drew on a certain number of individuals. That number was acknowledged as relatively small.

Sequenced: CD8+ T cells from PBMCs. The sequence was collected from a human donor with multiple sclerosis. The chain has TRBV7-3 and TRBJ2-3, with 10 bases that match TRBD1. Written as DNA, the CDR3 is TGTGCCAGCAGCCCAGGGACAGGGGGCACAGATACGCAGTATTTT. Translating it yields CASSPGTGGTDTQYF.